The clone carrying this T cell receptor beta chain was recorded at least ten times. The antigen remains unidentified. TCRdb reprocessed the reads via MiXCR and lists one record per CDR3 protein. In the table there are about 220,000 distinct CDR3 sequences, 35% to 40% of which are singletons. The data belong to a study of T cell repertoires in cytomegalovirus infection. CDR1 is DFQATT, CDR2 SNEGSKA, per germline (reference sequence). Trimming at V came to 6 bases and at J to 0 bases, leaving 4 bases not matched to a gene. CDR3 length: 14 amino acids. The sequence was obtained from a human donor in good health (CMV status not recorded). Some clones in this sample may be carry-over from other donors' samples. The J gene is TRBJ2-2, the V gene TRBV20-1, with 7 bases that match TRBD1. Specimen: CD8+ T cells from cultured PBMCs, collected from culture after CMV antigen stimulation. The CDR3 here is CSAAGTANTGELFF. The CDR3 bases are TGCAGTGCCGCCGGGACAGCGAACACCGGGGAGCTGTTTTTT.